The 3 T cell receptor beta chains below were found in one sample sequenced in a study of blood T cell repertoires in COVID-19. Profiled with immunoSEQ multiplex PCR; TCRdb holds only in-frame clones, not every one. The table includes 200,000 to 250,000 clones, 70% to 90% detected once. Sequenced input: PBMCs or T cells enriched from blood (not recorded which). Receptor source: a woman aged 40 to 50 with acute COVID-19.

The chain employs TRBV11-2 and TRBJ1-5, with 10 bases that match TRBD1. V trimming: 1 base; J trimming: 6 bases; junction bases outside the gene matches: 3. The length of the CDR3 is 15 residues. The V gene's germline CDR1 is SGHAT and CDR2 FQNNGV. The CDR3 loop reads CASSLGDRGGQPQHF. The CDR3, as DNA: TGTGCCAGCAGCTTAGGGGACAGGGGCGGTCAGCCCCAGCATTTT.

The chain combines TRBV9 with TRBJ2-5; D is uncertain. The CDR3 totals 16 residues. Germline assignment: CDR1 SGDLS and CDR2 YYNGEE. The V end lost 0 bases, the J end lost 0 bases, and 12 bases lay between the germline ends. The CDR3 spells CASSVGAAIYQETQYF. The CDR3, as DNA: TGTGCCAGCAGCGTAGGGGCAGCCATATACCAAGAGACCCAGTACTTC.

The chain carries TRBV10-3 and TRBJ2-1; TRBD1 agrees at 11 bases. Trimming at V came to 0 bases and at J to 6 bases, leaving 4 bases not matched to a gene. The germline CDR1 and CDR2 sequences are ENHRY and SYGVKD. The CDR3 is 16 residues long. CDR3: CAISESAGTGGNEQFF. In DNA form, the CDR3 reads TGTGCCATCAGTGAGTCTGCCGGGACAGGGGGCAATGAGCAGTTCTTC.